Shown below are 11 T cell receptor beta chains from a single sample sequenced in a study of CD8 T cells in ankylosing spondylitis. Study conclusions and caveats: For ankylosing spondylitis blood, a TCR beta motif of about 8 highly homologous variants appeared characteristic.

Antigens for these TCRs are unknown. TCRdb recomputed calls from the 5' RACE reads with MiXCR, one row per CDR3 protein. The sample lists under 450,000 distinct CDR3 sequences; under 20% were seen once. The specimen was blood, either unsorted or a sorted T cell fraction (not recorded which). The receptors derive from a male donor with ankylosing spondylitis.

For this clonotype: It may be a read error: a sequence one base away is much more abundant. CDR3 loop: CASRSGQGNTGELFF. CDR3 DNA sequence: TGTGCCAGCAGATCTGGACAGGGGAACACCGGGGAGCTGTTTTTT. V is TRBV5-5 and J is TRBJ2-2, with 8 bases fitting TRBD1. V lost 5 bases and J lost 1; bases outside the gene matches: 4. The germline V gene encodes CDR1 SGHKS and CDR2 YYEKEE (reference sequence). The CDR3 sequence is 15 residues long.

The sample holds one count of this clonotype. The CDR3 DNA is TGTGCCAGCAGACAACTAGCGGGGGGATCAGAGACCCAGTACTTC. This sequence encodes CASRQLAGGSETQYF. The V and J genes are TRBV6-1 and TRBJ2-5; 12 positions agree with TRBD2. Per germline, CDR1 MNHNS and CDR2 SASEGT. V trimming: 6 bases; J trimming: 4 bases; junction bases outside the gene matches: 6. The CDR3 has 15 amino acids.

This chain connects TRBV7-8 to TRBJ2-7; 10 bases fit TRBD2. Trimming removed 5 bases from V and 4 bases from J; junction bases left unmatched: 5. This CDR3 spans 14 amino acids. Germline CDR1 SGHVS, CDR2 FQNEAQ. DNA for the CDR3: TGTGCCAGCAGCACCCGGACTAGCGGATACGAGCAGTACTTC. Amino acids: CASSTRTSGYEQYF. The full variable domain, in which reference TRBV7-8 and TRBJ2-7 provide the parts outside the CDR3, is GAGVSQSPRYKVAKRGQDVALRCDPISGHVSLFWYQQALGQGPEFLTYFQNEAQLDKSGLPSDRFFAERPEGSVSTLKIQRTQQEDSAVYLCASSTRTSGYEQYFGPGTRLTVT.

This clonotype was observed a few times. The V gene is TRBV20-1, the J gene TRBJ2-7; D unresolved. The V gene lost 1 base and the J gene lost 3 bases, with 7 bases spanning the gap. The germline CDR1 and CDR2 sequences are DFQATT and SNEGSKA (reference sequence). The CDR3 has 12 residues. CDR3 residues: CSARGLNYEQYF. The CDR3 bases are TGCAGTGCTAGAGGACTCAACTACGAGCAGTACTTC.

The chain couples TRBV3-1 to TRBJ2-1; TRBD1 is a possible D gene (6 bases). There are 15 residues in the CDR3. CDR1 and CDR2 from the germline V gene are LGHDT and YNNKEL (reference sequence). Trimming cost V 3 bases and J 3 bases, with 12 bases left between them. The CDR3 coding sequence is TGTGCCAGCAGCCAGACAGGCAGATTCTACAATGAGCAGTTCTTC. Residues: CASSQTGRFYNEQFF.

The CDR3 nucleotides read TGTGCCAGCAGTTTTCCGACAGGGCTGGGGAATGAGCAGTTCTTC. Residues: CASSFPTGLGNEQFF. The rearrangement uses TRBV2 and TRBJ2-1, with 7 bases fitting TRBD1. This CDR3 region has 15 residues. Looked up from germline, CDR1 is SNHLY and CDR2 is FYNNEI. Unmatched junction bases numbered 11, after V lost 5 bases and J lost 7 bases. Filled out from reference TRBV2 and TRBJ2-1, the complete variable domain reads EPEVTQTPSHQVTQMGQEVILRCVPISNHLYFYWYRQILGQKVEFLVSFYNNEISEKSEIFDDQFSVERPDGSNFTLKIRSTKLEDSAMYFCASSFPTGLGNEQFFGPGTRLTVL.

This clonotype turned up a few times. In nucleotides, the CDR3 is TGTGCCAGCAGTTTTAGATTTTTCGGAGTTGGGTACAATGAGCAGTTCTTC. Protein product: CASSFRFFGVGYNEQFF. V and J are TRBV28 and TRBJ2-1, with no clear D. Germline CDR1 and CDR2: MDHEN and SYDVKM. The CDR3 has 17 amino acids. V lost 3 bases and J lost 4, with 19 bases in between.

The gene calls are TRBV5-6 and TRBJ2-7; 9 bases match TRBD2. J was trimmed by 6 bases and V by 0 bases; bases with no gene match: 7. CDR1 is SGHDT, CDR2 YYEEEE, per germline. CDR3 length equals 15 residues. The CDR3 nucleotides are TGTGCCAGCAGCTTGGGGCCTAGCGGGATCGTCGAGCAGTACTTC. The encoded protein is CASSLGPSGIVEQYF. The complete variable domain, with remaining parts taken from reference TRBV5-6 and TRBJ2-7, reads DAGVTQSPTHLIKTRGQQVTLRCSPKSGHDTVSWYQQALGQGPQFIFQYYEEEERQRGNFPDRFSGHQFPNYSSELNVNALLLGDSALYLCASSLGPSGIVEQYFGPGTRLTVT.

There are a few counts of this clonotype. V is TRBV4-2 and J is TRBJ2-1, with 8 bases matching TRBD2. Per the germline V gene, CDR1 is LGHNA and CDR2 is YNFKEQ. V lost 5 bases and J lost 4; bases outside the gene matches: 7. There are 15 residues in the CDR3. The CDR3 loop is CASSTERGPYNEQFF. CDR3 DNA sequence: TGTGCCAGCAGCACCGAGCGGGGGCCGTACAATGAGCAGTTCTTC.

This CDR3 is CASGFAGGFDTQYF. In nucleotides, the CDR3 is TGTGCCAGCGGATTCGCCGGGGGTTTTGATACGCAGTATTTT. The J gene is TRBJ2-3, the V gene TRBV27; possible D gene TRBD2, 6 bases. CDR3 length: 14 amino acids. Germline loops: CDR1 MNHEY, CDR2 SMNVEV (reference sequence). Trimming took 8 bases from V and 6 from J, leaving 18 bases between them.

V and J are TRBV12-3 or TRBV12-4 and TRBJ1-2; possibly TRBD1 for D (5 bases). The CDR3 covers 17 residues. The ends were cut back, 0 bases at V and 4 bases at J, with 18 bases in the middle. The CDR3 sequence: CASSLAVSQGSSYGYTF. The CDR3 DNA reads as TGTGCCAGCAGTTTAGCGGTATCCCAGGGCTCGAGCTATGGCTACACCTTC.